This T cell receptor beta chain was sequenced for a study of T cell responses to AZD1222 COVID-19 vaccine (dated by TCRdb to the early 2020s). About the full investigation: AZD1222 recipients whose second dose came at about 4 weeks and those whose second dose came at about 12 weeks were combined into one group, since spike-specific TCR depth and breadth did not differ between the two schedules. TCR sequencing was performed for more than 230 trial participants, of whom about 200 were given two doses of AZD1222 and approximately 26 were given two doses of MenACWY control vaccine. Trial participants were enrolled into age subgroups of 18-55, 56-69 and 70-plus years, which contained approximately 150, 28 and 58 TCR-sequenced participants, respectively.

The junction shows trimming of 0 bases on V and 3 bases on J, plus 11 bases between the germline ends. CDR1 is given as SGDLS and CDR2 as YYNGEE, both from the germline V gene. Counted from cysteine to phenylalanine, this CDR3 has 15 amino acids. Only CDR3 DNA remains: 45 bases, in frame from the first base. The sample's time point label, decoded: baseline before first vaccination. Vaccinee samples were obtained from the UK trials COV001 and COV002, which included a single-blind randomized controlled phase 2/3 trial of AZD1222 (ChAdOx1 nCoV-19) in healthy adults. For TCRbeta chain sequencing, PBMC samples were collected from trial participants at day 0 and at day 28 after the second dose. The CDR3 regions of human TCRbeta chains were analyzed by immunosequencing. On the authors' methods: Repertoire TCRs were matched against a reference library of SARS-CoV-2-specific TCRs generated with the MIRA antigen-specificity platform. Breadth meant the fraction of unique TCRs that were SARS-CoV-2-associated, whereas depth meant the fraction of total T cells that were SARS-CoV-2-associated. Using the MIRA data, each spike-specific TCR was assigned both to the spike region to which the TCR was reactive and to a CD4 or CD8 class. Log10-transformed breadth and depth values were compared by one-way ANOVA with Sidak's multiple comparisons tests. TCRdb provides this immuneACCESS table in a form limited to in-frame rearrangements. Some clones are lacking; in checked studies, under half of them reflect an unresolved V gene, and why the rest are absent is not known. The V and J calls and clone size come from that table; D and trimming were worked out from the DNA. For this sample the table gives about 110,000 clones, of which 84% were detected only once. The top ten hold approximately 9.4% of the sample.

The paper as a whole reports these results and caveats: CD4 TCRs associated with the vaccine covered the entire spike protein, and the dominant responses were in regions 160-218 and 743-854. Participants were mostly white British and included more females than males, and it was suggested by the authors that clonal diversity may have been underestimated. In the small 56-69-year group, the increase in depth fell short of significance, most likely because of low power. After two AZD1222 doses, spike-specific TCR breadth and depth were significantly higher than at day 0 and than in MenACWY recipients. Only a handful of AZD1222 recipients were SARS-CoV-2 seropositive at baseline, limiting conclusions about previously exposed vaccinees. Epitopes outside the regions mutated in the B.1.351 and B.1.1.7 variants were reportedly recognized by nearly half of the unique spike-specific TCRs. Because no samples from the day 14 peak response were available, repertoires could be characterized only after the peak T cell response.

With respect to this clone: This receptor's antigen is unknown. The sample holds no much larger clone one base away, and base qualities are not on file.

This receptor was obtained from an adult in good health. The V gene is TRBV9 and the J gene is TRBJ2-3, and perhaps TRBD2 as D gene, on 5 matching bases. The sample here was peripheral blood, taken on day 0 of AZD1222 vaccination. The CDR3 region: CASSVGGLGTDTQYF. The DNA sequence is given as TGTGCCAGCAGCGTAGGAGGGTTGGGAACAGATACGCAGTATTTT.